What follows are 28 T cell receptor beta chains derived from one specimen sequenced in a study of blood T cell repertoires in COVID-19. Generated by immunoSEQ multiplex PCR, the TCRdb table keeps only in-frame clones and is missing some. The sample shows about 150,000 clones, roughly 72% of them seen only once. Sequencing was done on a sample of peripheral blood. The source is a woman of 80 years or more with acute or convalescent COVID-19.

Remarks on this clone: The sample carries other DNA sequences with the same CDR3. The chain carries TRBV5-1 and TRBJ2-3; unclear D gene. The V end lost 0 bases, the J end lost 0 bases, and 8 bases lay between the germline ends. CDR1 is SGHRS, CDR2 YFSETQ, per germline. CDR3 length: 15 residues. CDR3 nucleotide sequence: TGCGCCAGCAGCTTGGCCTCGGTTAGCACAGATACGCAGTATTTT. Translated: CASSLASVSTDTQYF.

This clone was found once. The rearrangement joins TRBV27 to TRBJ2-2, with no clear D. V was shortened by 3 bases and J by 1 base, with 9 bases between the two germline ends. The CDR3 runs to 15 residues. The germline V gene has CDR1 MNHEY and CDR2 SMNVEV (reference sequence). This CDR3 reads CASSFHNKNTGELFF. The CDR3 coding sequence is TGTGCCAGCAGTTTCCATAACAAGAACACCGGGGAGCTGTTTTTT.

CDR3 sequence: CASSPGTSGGAYEQYF. The CDR3 region has the DNA TGTGCCAGCAGCCCCGGGACTAGCGGGGGCGCCTACGAGCAGTACTTC. The rearrangement uses TRBV7-6 and TRBJ2-7; 14 nucleotides line up with TRBD2. CDR1 and CDR2 (germline): SGHVS, FNYEAQ. V shed 5 bases and J 2 bases; nucleotides not matched to a gene: 5. The CDR3 contains 16 residues.

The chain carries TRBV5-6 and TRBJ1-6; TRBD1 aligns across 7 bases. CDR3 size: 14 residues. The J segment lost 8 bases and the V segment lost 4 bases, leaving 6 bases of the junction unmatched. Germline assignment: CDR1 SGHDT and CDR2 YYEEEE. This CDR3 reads CASSRDRVYSPLHF. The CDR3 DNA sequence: TGTGCCAGCAGCAGAGACAGGGTTTATTCACCCCTCCACTTT.

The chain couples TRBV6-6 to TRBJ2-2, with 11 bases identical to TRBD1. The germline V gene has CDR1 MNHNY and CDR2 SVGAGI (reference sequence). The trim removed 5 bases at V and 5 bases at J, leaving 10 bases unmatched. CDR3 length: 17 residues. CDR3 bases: TGTGCCAGCAGTCCCCCTCCGGGACAGGGGGTTACCGGGGAGCTGTTTTTT. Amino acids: CASSPPPGQGVTGELFF.

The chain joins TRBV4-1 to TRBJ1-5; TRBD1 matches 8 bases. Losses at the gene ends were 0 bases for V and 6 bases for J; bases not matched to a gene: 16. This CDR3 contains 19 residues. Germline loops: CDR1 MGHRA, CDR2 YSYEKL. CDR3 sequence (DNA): TGCGCCAGCAGCCAAGATTCAGGACAGGGCTATAATTTCGGTCAGCCCCAGCATTTT. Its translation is CASSQDSGQGYNFGQPQHF.

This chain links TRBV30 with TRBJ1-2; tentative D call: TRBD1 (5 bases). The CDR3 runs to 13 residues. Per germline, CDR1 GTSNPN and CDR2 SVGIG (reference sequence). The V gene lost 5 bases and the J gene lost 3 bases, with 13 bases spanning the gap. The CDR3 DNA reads TGTGCCTGGGGAGATAGGGGATACTATGGCTACACCTTC. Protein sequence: CAWGDRGYYGYTF.

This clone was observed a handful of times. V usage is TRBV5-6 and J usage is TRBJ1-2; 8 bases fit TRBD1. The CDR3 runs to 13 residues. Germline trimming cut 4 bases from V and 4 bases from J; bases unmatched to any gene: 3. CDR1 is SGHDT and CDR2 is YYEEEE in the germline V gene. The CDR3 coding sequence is TGTGCCAGCAGCCAGACAGGGGCCTATGGCTACACCTTC. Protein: CASSQTGAYGYTF.

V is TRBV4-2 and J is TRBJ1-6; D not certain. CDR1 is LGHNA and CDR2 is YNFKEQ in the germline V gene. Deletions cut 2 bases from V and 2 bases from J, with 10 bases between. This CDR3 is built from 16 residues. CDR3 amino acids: CASSQPDNPYNSPLHF. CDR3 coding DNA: TGTGCCAGCAGCCAACCCGACAACCCCTATAATTCACCCCTCCACTTT.

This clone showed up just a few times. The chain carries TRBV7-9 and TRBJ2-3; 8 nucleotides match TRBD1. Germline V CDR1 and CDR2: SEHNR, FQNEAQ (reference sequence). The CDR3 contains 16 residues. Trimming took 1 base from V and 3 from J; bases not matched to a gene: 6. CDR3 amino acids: CASSLGTGSITDTQYF. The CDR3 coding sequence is TGTGCCAGCAGCTTAGGGACAGGGTCGATTACAGATACGCAGTATTTT.

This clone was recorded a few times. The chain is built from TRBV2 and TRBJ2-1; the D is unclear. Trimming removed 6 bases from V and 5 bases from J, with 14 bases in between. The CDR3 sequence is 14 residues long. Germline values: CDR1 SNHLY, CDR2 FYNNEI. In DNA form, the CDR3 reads TGTGCCAGCAGGAGCACCCGAGGAGACAATGAGCAGTTCTTC. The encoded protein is CASRSTRGDNEQFF.

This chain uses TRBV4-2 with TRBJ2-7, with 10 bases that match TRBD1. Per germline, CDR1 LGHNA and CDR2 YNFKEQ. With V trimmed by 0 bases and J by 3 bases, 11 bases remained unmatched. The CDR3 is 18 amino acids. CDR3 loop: CASSQDMGQGFGNYEQYF. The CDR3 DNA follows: TGTGCCAGCAGCCAAGATATGGGACAGGGGTTCGGGAACTACGAGCAGTACTTC.

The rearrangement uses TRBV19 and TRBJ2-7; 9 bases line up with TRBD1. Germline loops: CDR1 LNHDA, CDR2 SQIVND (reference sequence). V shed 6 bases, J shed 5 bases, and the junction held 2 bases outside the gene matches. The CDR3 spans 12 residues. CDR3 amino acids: CASRGQGNEQYF. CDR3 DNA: TGTGCCAGTAGAGGACAGGGGAACGAGCAGTACTTC.

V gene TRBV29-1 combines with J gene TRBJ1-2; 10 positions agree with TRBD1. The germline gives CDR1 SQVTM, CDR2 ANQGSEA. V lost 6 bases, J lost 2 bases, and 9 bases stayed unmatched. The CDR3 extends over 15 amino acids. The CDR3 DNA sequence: TGCAGCGTGGACGGGACAGGGGTACCGAACTATGGCTACACCTTC. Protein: CSVDGTGVPNYGYTF.

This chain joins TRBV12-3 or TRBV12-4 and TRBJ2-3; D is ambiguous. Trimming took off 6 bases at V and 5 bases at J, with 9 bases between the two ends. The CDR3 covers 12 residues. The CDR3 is CASSYQLDTQYF. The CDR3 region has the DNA TGTGCCAGCAGCTACCAACTAGATACGCAGTATTTT.

The CDR3 protein is CASSYTPGLGVEKLFF. The DNA of the CDR3 is TGTGCCAGCAGTTACACCCCGGGACTGGGGGTTGAAAAACTGTTTTTT. The V call is TRBV6-5, the J call TRBJ1-4; possibly TRBD1 for D (5 bases). CDR1 MNHEY and CDR2 SVGAGI come from the germline V gene. The CDR3 spans 16 residues. The V gene lost 2 bases and the J gene lost 7 bases, with 17 bases spanning the gap.

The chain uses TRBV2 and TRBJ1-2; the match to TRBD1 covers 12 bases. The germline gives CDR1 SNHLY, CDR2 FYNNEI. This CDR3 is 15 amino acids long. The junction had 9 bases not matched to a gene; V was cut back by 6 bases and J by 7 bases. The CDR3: CASRAPGTGGVGYTF. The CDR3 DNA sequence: TGTGCCAGCAGAGCCCCCGGGACAGGGGGCGTTGGCTACACCTTC.

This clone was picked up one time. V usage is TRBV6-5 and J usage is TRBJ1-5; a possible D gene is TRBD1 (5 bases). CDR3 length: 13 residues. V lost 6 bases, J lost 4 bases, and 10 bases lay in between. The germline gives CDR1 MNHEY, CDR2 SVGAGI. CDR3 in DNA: TGTGCCAGCAGCCTCAGGGAAAATCAGCCCCAGCATTTT. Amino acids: CASSLRENQPQHF.

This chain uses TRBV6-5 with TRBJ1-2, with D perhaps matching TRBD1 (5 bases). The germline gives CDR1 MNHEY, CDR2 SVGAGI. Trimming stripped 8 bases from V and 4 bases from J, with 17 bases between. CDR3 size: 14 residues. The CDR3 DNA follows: TGTGCCAGCGGGGGAGCGGGTACTAGCTATGGCTACACCTTC. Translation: CASGGAGTSYGYTF.

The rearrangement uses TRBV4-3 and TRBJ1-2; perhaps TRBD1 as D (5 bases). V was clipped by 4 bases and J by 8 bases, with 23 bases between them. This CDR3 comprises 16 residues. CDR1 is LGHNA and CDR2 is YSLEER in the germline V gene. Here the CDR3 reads CASSPVGQEGLEGYTF. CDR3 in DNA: TGCGCCAGCAGCCCAGTAGGCCAGGAGGGGCTGGAGGGCTACACCTTC.

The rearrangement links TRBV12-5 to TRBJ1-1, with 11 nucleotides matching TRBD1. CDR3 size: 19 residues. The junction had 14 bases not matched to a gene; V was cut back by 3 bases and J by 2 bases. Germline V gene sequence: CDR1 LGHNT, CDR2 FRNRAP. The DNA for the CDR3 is TGTGCTAGTGGTTTCTTTTATCCGGGACAGGGGGTTTTTAACACTGAAGCTTTCTTT. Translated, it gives CASGFFYPGQGVFNTEAFF.

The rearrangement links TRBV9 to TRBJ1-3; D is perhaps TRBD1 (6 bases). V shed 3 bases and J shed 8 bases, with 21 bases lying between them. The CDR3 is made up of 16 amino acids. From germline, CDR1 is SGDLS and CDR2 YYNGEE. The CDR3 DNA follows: TGTGCCAGCAGCGGCGGACAGAACCAAGCGGGGGACACCATATATTTT. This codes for CASSGGQNQAGDTIYF.

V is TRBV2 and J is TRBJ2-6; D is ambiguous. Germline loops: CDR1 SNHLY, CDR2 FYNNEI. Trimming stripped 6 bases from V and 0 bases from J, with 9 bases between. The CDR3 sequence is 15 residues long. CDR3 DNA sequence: TGTGCCAGCAGATTCCTAGTCTCTGGGGCCAACGTCCTGACTTTC. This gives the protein CASRFLVSGANVLTF.

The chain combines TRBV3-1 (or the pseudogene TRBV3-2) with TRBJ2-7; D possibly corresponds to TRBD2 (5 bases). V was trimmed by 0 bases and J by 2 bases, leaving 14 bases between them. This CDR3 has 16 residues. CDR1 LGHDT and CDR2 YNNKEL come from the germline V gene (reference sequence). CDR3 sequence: CASSQEGRPVAYEQYF. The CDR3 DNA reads TGTGCCAGCAGCCAAGAAGGGAGACCGGTGGCCTACGAGCAGTACTTC.

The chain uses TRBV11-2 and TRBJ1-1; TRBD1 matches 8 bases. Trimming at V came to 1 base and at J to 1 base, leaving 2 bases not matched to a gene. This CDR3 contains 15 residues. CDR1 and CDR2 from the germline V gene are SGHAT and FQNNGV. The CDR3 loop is CASSLGQGANTEAFF. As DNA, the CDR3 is TGTGCCAGCAGCTTAGGCCAGGGGGCGAACACTGAAGCTTTCTTT.

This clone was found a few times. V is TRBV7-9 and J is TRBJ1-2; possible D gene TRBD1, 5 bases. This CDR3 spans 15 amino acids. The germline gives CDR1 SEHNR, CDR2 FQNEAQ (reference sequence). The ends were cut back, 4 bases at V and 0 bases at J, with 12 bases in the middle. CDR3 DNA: TGTGCCAGCAGCTCAGGACGGGACTCTAACTATGGCTACACCTTC. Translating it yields CASSSGRDSNYGYTF.

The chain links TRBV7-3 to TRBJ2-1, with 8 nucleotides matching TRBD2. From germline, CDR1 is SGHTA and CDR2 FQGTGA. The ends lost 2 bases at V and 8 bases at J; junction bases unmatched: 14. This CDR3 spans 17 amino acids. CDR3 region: CASSLGPPGRGVDEQFF. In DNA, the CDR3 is TGTGCCAGCAGCTTAGGACCCCCCGGGAGGGGGGTCGATGAGCAGTTCTTC.

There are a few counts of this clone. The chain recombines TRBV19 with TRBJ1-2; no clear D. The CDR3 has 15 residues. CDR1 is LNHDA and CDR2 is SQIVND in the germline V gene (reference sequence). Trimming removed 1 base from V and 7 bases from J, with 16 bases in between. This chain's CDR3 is CASSIADYGIAGYTF. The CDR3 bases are TGTGCCAGTAGTATAGCGGACTACGGTATAGCTGGCTACACCTTC.